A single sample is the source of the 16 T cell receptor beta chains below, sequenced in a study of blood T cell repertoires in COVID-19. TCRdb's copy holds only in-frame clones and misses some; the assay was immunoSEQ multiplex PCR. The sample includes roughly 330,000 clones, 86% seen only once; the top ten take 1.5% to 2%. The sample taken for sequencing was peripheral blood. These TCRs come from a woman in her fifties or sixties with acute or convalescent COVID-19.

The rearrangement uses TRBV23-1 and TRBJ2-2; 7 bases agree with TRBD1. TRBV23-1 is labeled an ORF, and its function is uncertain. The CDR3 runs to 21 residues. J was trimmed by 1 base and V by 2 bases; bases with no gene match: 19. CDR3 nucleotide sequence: TGCGCCAGCAGTCAACTCGGTCCGGGACAGAGCGTTCCTAAGAACACCGGGGAGCTGTTTTTT. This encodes CASSQLGPGQSVPKNTGELFF.

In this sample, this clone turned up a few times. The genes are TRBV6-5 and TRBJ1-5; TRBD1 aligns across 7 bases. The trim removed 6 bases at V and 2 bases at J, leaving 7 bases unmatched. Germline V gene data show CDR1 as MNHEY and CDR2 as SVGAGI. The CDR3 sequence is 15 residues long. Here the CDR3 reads CASRTGLGGNQPQHF. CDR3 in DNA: TGTGCCAGCAGGACAGGGTTAGGGGGCAATCAGCCCCAGCATTTT.

CDR3 sequence: CASSQDRGTGGSRETQYF. The DNA of the CDR3 is TGTGCCAGCAGCCAAGATAGGGGAACAGGGGGCTCCCGGGAGACCCAGTACTTC. V gene TRBV3-1 (or the pseudogene TRBV3-2) combines with J gene TRBJ2-5; 9 bases line up with TRBD1. Unmatched junction bases numbered 13, after V lost 0 bases and J lost 5 bases. This CDR3 has 18 residues. Looked up from germline, CDR1 is LGHDT and CDR2 is YNNKEL (reference sequence).

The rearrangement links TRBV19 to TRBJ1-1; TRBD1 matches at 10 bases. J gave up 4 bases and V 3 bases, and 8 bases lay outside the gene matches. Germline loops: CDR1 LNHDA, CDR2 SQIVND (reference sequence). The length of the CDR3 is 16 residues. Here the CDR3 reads CASSIGGDRGGTEAFF. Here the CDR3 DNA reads TGTGCCAGTAGTATCGGTGGGGACAGGGGAGGCACTGAAGCTTTCTTT.

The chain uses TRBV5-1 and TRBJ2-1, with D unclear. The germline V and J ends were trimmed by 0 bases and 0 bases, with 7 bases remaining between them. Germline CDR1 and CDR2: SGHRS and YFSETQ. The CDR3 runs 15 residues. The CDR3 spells CASSLDALSYNEQFF. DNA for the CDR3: TGCGCCAGCAGCTTGGATGCGCTCTCCTACAATGAGCAGTTCTTC.

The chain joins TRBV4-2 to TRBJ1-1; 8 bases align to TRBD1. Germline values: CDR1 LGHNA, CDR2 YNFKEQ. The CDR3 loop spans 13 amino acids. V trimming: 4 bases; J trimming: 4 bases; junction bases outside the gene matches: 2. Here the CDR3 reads CASSPDRGTEAFF. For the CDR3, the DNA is TGTGCCAGCAGCCCCGACAGGGGCACTGAAGCTTTCTTT.

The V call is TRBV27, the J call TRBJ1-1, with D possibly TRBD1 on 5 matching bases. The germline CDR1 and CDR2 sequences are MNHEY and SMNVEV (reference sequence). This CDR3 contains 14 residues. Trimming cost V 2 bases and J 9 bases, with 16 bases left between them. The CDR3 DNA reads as TGTGCCAGCAGTTTAGAGCCGACAGCTAGTAAAGCTTTCTTT. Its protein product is CASSLEPTASKAFF.

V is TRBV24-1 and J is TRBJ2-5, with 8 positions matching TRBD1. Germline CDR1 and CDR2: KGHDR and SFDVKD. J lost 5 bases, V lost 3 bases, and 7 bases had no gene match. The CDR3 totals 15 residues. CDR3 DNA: TGTGCCACCAGTGATCCGAGGACAGGGATGGAGACCCAGTACTTC. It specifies CATSDPRTGMETQYF.

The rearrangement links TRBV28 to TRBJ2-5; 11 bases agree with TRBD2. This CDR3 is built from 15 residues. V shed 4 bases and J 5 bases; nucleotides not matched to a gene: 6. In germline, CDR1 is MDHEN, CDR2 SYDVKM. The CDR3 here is CASSSILAGVETQYF. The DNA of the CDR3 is TGTGCCAGCAGTTCCATACTAGCGGGAGTGGAGACCCAGTACTTC.

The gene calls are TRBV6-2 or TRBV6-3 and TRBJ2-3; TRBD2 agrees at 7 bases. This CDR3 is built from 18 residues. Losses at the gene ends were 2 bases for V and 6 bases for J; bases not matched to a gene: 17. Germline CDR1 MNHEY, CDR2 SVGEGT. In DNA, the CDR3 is TGTGCCAGCAGTTACCCCTACACGGGAGGTCGACTTGTCGATACGCAGTATTTT. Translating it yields CASSYPYTGGRLVDTQYF.

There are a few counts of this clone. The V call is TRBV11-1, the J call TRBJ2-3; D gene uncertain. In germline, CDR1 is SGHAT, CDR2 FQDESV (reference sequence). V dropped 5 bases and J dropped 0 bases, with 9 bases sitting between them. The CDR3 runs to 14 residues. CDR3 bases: TGTGCCAGCAGCCCATCGACTAGCACAGATACGCAGTATTTT. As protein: CASSPSTSTDTQYF.

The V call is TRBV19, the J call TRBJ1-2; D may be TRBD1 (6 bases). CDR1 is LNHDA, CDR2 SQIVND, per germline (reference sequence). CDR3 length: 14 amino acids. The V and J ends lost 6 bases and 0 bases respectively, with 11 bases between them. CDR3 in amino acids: CASRGAVANYGYTF. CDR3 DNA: TGTGCCAGTAGGGGGGCGGTCGCTAACTATGGCTACACCTTC. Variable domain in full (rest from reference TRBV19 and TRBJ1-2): DGGITQSPKYLFRKEGQNVTLSCEQNLNHDAMYWYRQDPGQGLRLIYYSQIVNDFQKGDIAEGYSVSREKKESFPLTVTSAQKNPTAFYLCASRGAVANYGYTFGSGTRLTVV.

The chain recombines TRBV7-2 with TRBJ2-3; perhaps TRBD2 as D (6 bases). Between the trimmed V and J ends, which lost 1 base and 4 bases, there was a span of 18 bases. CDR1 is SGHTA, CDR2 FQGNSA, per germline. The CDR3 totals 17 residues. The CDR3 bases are TGTGCCAGCAGCTTAGTCCTTAGCGGAGGAAGGGCAGATACGCAGTATTTT. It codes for CASSLVLSGGRADTQYF. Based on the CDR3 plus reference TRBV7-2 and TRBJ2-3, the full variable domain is GAGVSQSPSNKVTEKGKDVELRCDPISGHTALYWYRQSLGQGLEFLIYFQGNSAPDKSGLPSDRFSAERTGGSVSTLTIQRTQQEDSAVYLCASSLVLSGGRADTQYFGPGTRLTVL.

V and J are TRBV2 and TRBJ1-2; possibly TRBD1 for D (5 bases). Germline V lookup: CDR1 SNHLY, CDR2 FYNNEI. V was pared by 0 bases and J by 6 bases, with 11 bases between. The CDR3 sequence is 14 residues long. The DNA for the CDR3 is TGTGCCAGCAGTGAAGCGGGGAAGGGGAATGGCTACACCTTC. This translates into CASSEAGKGNGYTF.

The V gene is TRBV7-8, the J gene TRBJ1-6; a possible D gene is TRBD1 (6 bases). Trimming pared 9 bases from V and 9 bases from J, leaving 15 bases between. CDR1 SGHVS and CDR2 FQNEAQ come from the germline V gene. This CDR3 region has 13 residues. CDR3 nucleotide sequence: TGTGCCAGTAGGGGGGGCGCCGGTTCACCCCTCCACTTT. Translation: CASRGGAGSPLHF.

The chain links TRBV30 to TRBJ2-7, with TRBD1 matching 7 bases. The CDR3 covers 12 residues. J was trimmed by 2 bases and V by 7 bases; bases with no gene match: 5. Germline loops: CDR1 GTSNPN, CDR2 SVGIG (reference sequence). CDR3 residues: CAYATGTYEQYF. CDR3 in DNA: TGTGCCTATGCGACAGGGACCTACGAGCAGTACTTC.